This TCR beta chain was recovered during a study of T cells in Graves' hyperthyroidism and ophthalmopathy. Across the study: Specimen type is peripheral blood, collected at initial diagnosis prior to any treatment.

General observations from the study: The model forecast ophthalmopathy, anticipating it by a median about 7 months before onset. Most thyroid-expanded clonotypes above 0.001 were also found in blood.

Exclusion followed for patients with uncontrolled infection, other autoimmune disease, pregnancy or lactation. It was RNA transcripts that yielded the amplified TCR beta CDR3 regions. First-round RT-PCR with HTBI primers amplified the TCR CDR3 region. TCRdb independently ran MiXCR on the multiplex PCR reads; one entry per CDR3 protein. The sample holds approximately 200,000 distinct CDR3 sequences; around 20% are singletons and the top ten take about 48%. The CDR3 extends over 14 amino acids. V was pared by 6 bases and J by 4 bases, with 6 bases of the junction left unmatched. The V gene's germline CDR1 is ENHRY and CDR2 SYGVKD. This clonotype was observed at least ten times. What it binds is not known.

The chain is built from TRBV10-3 and TRBJ1-1; TRBD1 aligns across 9 bases. The clonotype was recovered from a man aged 35-49 years with Graves' hyperthyroidism. Sequencing was carried out using blood. CDR3: CAIRTGGWGTEAFF. CDR3 nucleotides: TGTGCCATCAGAACAGGGGGCTGGGGCACTGAAGCTTTCTTT.